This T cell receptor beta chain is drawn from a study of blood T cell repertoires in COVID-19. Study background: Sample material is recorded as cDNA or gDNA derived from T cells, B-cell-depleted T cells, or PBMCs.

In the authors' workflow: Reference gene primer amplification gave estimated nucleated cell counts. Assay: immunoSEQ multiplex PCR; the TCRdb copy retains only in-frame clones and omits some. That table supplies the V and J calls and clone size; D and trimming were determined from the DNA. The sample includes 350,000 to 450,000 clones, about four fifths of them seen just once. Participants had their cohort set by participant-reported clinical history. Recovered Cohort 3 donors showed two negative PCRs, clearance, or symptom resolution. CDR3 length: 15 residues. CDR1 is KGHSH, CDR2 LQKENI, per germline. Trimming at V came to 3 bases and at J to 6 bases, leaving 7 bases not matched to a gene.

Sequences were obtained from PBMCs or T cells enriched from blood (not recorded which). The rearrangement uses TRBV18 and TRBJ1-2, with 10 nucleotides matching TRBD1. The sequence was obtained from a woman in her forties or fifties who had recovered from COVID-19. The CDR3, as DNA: TGTGCCAGCTCACCGACAGACAGGGGGCTGAATGGCTACACCTTC. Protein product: CASSPTDRGLNGYTF.